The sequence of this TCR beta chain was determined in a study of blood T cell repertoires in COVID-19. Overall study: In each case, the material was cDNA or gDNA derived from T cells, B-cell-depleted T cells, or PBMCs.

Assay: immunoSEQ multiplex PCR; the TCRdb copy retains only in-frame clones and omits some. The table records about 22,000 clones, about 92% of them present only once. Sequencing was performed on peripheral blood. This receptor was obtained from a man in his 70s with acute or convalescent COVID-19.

The CDR3 region has the DNA TGTGCCAGCAGTCTCCGACAGGGTGATGGCTACACCTTC. Protein product: CASSLRQGDGYTF. V and J are TRBV27 and TRBJ1-2, with 7 bases identical to TRBD1. Trimming took 5 bases from V and 6 from J; bases not matched to a gene: 6. Germline-derived CDR1 and CDR2 are MNHEY and SMNVEV (reference sequence). This CDR3 region has 13 residues.